This TCR beta chain comes out of a study of Ad26.COV2.S vaccination and SARS-CoV-2 variants. At the level of the study: The trial was COV1001 and the donor's arm was Ad26.COV2.S. Into the muscle, Ad26.COV2.S was dosed once or twice, 56 days apart.

Sequenced by immunoSEQ multiplex PCR; TCRdb stores in-frame clones only, minus some. The sample holds about 400,000 clones; 83% are singletons and the top ten take 7% to 9.5%. The treatment was: about 20 received Ad26.COV2.S at low or high dose, single or two shots; 5 received placebo; per-sample allocation not given. Samples analyzed were those drawn on day 63 after the first vaccine or placebo injection. Study outcomes and limitations: Overall T cell responses may have been underestimated by the analyses of TCR breadth and depth.

Germline V gene data show CDR1 as MGHRA and CDR2 as YSYEKL. Trimming removed 2 bases at V and 13 bases at J, with 20 bases between. The CDR3 totals 14 residues. On this clone itself: What it binds is unknown.

This TCR came from a person between 18 and 65 years old who received the Ad26.COV2.S COVID-19 vaccine or a placebo. V and J are TRBV4-1 and TRBJ1-2, with D perhaps TRBD1 (5 bases). The material was peripheral blood, obtained in a trial of Ad26.COV2.S vaccine versus placebo. The CDR3 DNA follows: TGCGCCAGCAGCCAACCTATAGAGACGCAGGGTCGCACCTTC. It codes for CASSQPIETQGRTF.